This TCR beta chain was observed in a study of persistence of HIV-infected CD4 T cells. Germline CDR1 and CDR2: SGHTA and FQGNSA. Unmatched junction bases numbered 8, after V lost 4 bases and J lost 4 bases. CDR3 size: 16 residues. An overlapping HIV-1 Gag peptide pool stimulated these cells at about 1 ug/peptide/mL. CD40L-negative CD69-negative CD45RO-high memory CD4+ T cells were sorted as populations depleted of antigen-responding cells. The immunoSEQ assay was version 4, run in survey mode. Genomic DNA was diluted to 10 ng/uL, up to roughly 1 ug per sample. This table comes from immunoSEQ multiplex PCR, and its TCRdb copy is limited to in-frame clones, with some not included. The sample lists about 36,000 clones; about 85% were seen once. Comment on this clone: Its antigen remains unidentified.

This chain uses TRBV7-2 with TRBJ1-3, with TRBD1 matching 9 bases. The sequencing here drew on cultured CD4+ T cells from PBMCs, taken from a patient who received antiretroviral therapy. The clonotype originates from an adult with HIV. The donor label of this sample is uncertain. DNA of the CDR3: TGTGCCAGCAGCTCCACAGGGGGCGCGGGAGGAAACACCATATATTTT. It is translated as CASSSTGGAGGNTIYF.